The rows below give T cell receptor beta chains drawn from one sample of a study of blood T cell repertoires in COVID-19. Data came from immunoSEQ multiplex PCR; TCRdb stores just in-frame clones and leaves some out. The sample records some 150,000 clones, around 90% being singletons. The sequenced sample consisted of peripheral blood. These receptors were obtained from an older woman with active or convalescent COVID-19. CDR3s include the opening cysteine and the closing phenylalanine or tryptophan. D genes are given only for firm matches. The size entry is marked missing in some rows and otherwise reads once, few, many or a size class.

j_call: TRBJ2-1; v_call: TRBV4-3; d_call: TRBD2; clone_size: NA; cdr3_aa: CASSRERGWDEQFF; cdr3_nt: TGCGCCAGCAGCCGAGAGCGGGGTTGGGATGAGCAGTTCTTC
j_call: TRBJ2-1; v_call: TRBV7-9; d_call: TRBD1; clone_size: NA; cdr3_aa: CASSLTGTGDEQFF; cdr3_nt: TGTGCCAGCAGCCTAACCGGGACAGGGGATGAGCAGTTCTTC
j_call: TRBJ1-3; v_call: TRBV7-9; d_call: NA; clone_size: medium-sized; cdr3_aa: CASSPRIGNTIYF; cdr3_nt: TGTGCCAGCAGCCCTAGGATAGGAAACACCATATATTTT
j_call: TRBJ2-1; v_call: TRBV5-4; d_call: NA; clone_size: NA; cdr3_aa: CASSSTLVQGNYNEQFF; cdr3_nt: TGTGCCAGCAGCTCCACGCTCGTCCAGGGCAACTACAATGAGCAGTTCTTC
j_call: TRBJ1-1; v_call: TRBV10-3; d_call: NA; clone_size: NA; cdr3_aa: CAISGSSGNTEAFF; cdr3_nt: TGTGCCATCTCGGGGTCATCGGGGAACACTGAAGCTTTCTTT
j_call: TRBJ1-4; v_call: TRBV4-3; d_call: NA; clone_size: NA; cdr3_aa: CASSHRRNMQATTNEKLFF; cdr3_nt: TGCGCCAGCAGCCATCGCCGCAACATGCAGGCAACAACTAATGAAAAACTGTTTTTT
j_call: TRBJ2-7; v_call: TRBV3-1/TRBV3-2; d_call: NA; clone_size: NA; cdr3_aa: CATGTGTYEQYF; cdr3_nt: TGTGCCACCGGGACTGGAACCTACGAGCAGTACTTC
j_call: TRBJ1-4; v_call: TRBV21-1; d_call: NA; clone_size: NA; cdr3_aa: CASSNDRNLWKWEKLFF; cdr3_nt: TGTGCCAGCAGCAATGACAGGAACCTATGGAAGTGGGAAAAACTGTTTTTT
j_call: TRBJ1-2; v_call: TRBV9; d_call: TRBD1; clone_size: NA; cdr3_aa: CASSVDPTGEDGYTF; cdr3_nt: TGTGCCAGCAGCGTAGACCCTACAGGGGAAGATGGCTACACCTTC
j_call: TRBJ2-5; v_call: TRBV9; d_call: NA; clone_size: NA; cdr3_aa: CASSVAVGGSETQYF; cdr3_nt: TGTGCCAGCAGCGTAGCAGTCGGGGGATCAGAGACCCAGTACTTC